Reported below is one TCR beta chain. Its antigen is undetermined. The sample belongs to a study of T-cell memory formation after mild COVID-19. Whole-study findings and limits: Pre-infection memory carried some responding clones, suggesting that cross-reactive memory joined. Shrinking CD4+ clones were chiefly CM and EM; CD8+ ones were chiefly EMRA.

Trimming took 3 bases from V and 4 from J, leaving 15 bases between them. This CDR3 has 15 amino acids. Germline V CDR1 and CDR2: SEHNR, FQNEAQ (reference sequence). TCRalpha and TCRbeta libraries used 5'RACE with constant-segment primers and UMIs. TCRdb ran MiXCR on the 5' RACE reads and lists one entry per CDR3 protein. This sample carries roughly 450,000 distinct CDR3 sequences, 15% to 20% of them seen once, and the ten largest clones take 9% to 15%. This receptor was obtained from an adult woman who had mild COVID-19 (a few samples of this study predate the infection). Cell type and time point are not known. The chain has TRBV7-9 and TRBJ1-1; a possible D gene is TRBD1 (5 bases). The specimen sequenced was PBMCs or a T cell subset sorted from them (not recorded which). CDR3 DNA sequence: TGTGCCAGCAGCTTTTATGAGGGGCTGGGCACTGAAGCTTTCTTT. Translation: CASSFYEGLGTEAFF. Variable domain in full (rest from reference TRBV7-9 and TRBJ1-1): DTGVSQNPRHKITKRGQNVTFRCDPISEHNRLYWYRQTLGQGPEFLTYFQNEAQLEKSRLLSDRFSAERPKGSFSTLEIQRTEQGDSAMYLCASSFYEGLGTEAFFGQGTRLTVV.